The 21 T cell receptor beta chains listed next were all sequenced from one sample in a study of blood T cell repertoires in COVID-19. Profiled with immunoSEQ multiplex PCR; TCRdb holds only in-frame clones, not every one. Of some 120,000 clones listed, approximately 86% were seen once; the top ten hold around 20%. Sequencing used peripheral blood. The receptor set was obtained from a woman in her 50s who had recovered from COVID-19.

The chain joins TRBV6-5 to TRBJ1-1; D unclear. The V end was cut by 0 bases, the J end by 4 bases, with 9 bases between. Germline CDR1 reads MNHEY; CDR2 reads SVGAGI. The CDR3 is 14 residues long. Here the CDR3 DNA reads TGTGCCAGCAGTTACTCAGGGAGGAGCACTGAAGCTTTCTTT. It is translated as CASSYSGRSTEAFF.

The chain has TRBV29-1 and TRBJ1-3; D gene ambiguous. The germline V gene encodes CDR1 SQVTM and CDR2 ANQGSEA. Deletions cut 7 bases from V and 1 base from J, with 14 bases between. The length of the CDR3 is 14 residues. CDR3 DNA: TGCAGCGCGGGCCCCACACCATCTGGAAACACCATATATTTT. Translation gives CSAGPTPSGNTIYF.

The chain combines TRBV5-4 with TRBJ2-7; TRBD1 aligns across 8 bases. CDR3 length: 15 residues. V dropped 0 bases and J dropped 2; count of bases not matched to a gene: 4. Germline lookup yields CDR1 SGHNT and CDR2 YYREEE (reference sequence). CDR3 DNA: TGTGCCAGCAGCTTGGGGCAGGGGGCCACCTACGAGCAGTACTTC. Its translation is CASSLGQGATYEQYF.

This chain joins TRBV19 and TRBJ2-6, with D perhaps matching TRBD1 (6 bases). Germline CDR1 LNHDA, CDR2 SQIVND (reference sequence). The V end was cut by 5 bases, the J end by 4 bases, with 12 bases between. CDR3 length: 15 amino acids. The CDR3 sequence: CASSLRQAGANVLTF. CDR3 coding DNA: TGTGCCAGTAGTCTTAGACAGGCGGGGGCCAACGTCCTGACTTTC.

This clone was seen repeatedly, ten times or more. This rearrangement joins TRBV5-1 to TRBJ2-1; 8 bases are a match to TRBD2. CDR3 length equals 17 residues. CDR1 and CDR2 from the germline V gene are SGHRS and YFSETQ. J was trimmed by 8 bases and V by 1 base; bases with no gene match: 14. This CDR3 is CASSLRESGSPLDEQFF. CDR3 coding DNA: TGCGCCAGCAGCTTGAGGGAGAGCGGGAGCCCCCTTGATGAGCAGTTCTTC.

The chain employs TRBV7-3 and TRBJ1-3; maybe TRBD1 (5 bases). The V gene lost 3 bases and the J gene lost 0 bases, with 6 bases spanning the gap. The CDR3 loop spans 14 amino acids. Germline assignment: CDR1 SGHTA and CDR2 FQGTGA. Here the CDR3 reads CASSLGGSGNTIYF. In DNA form, the CDR3 reads TGTGCCAGCAGCTTGGGGGGCTCTGGAAACACCATATATTTT.

The chain carries TRBV5-1 and TRBJ1-2, with D uncertain. The CDR3 spans 13 residues. Germline V gene lookup returns CDR1 SGHRS and CDR2 YFSETQ. The V gene lost 0 bases and the J gene lost 2 bases, with 5 bases spanning the gap. This CDR3 is CASSLGRNYGYTF. CDR3 DNA sequence: TGCGCCAGCAGCTTGGGCAGGAACTATGGCTACACCTTC.

The J gene is TRBJ1-6, the V gene TRBV7-6, with 7 bases fitting TRBD1. V lost 5 bases, J lost 9 bases, and 4 bases stayed unmatched. Germline assignment: CDR1 SGHVS and CDR2 FNYEAQ. The CDR3 spans 13 residues. The CDR3 DNA reads as TGTGCCAGCAGCCCAGACAGGGCTTCACCCCTCCACTTT. Amino acids: CASSPDRASPLHF.

J is TRBJ2-3 and V is TRBV7-2, with D possibly TRBD2 on 6 matching bases. The germline V gene has CDR1 SGHTA and CDR2 FQGNSA. The V end lost 1 base, the J end lost 6 bases, and 14 bases lay between the germline ends. The CDR3 covers 15 residues. CDR3 sequence (DNA): TGTGCCAGCAGCTTAGGAGGCAATAGCGGTGATACGCAGTATTTT. This sequence encodes CASSLGGNSGDTQYF. Together with reference TRBV7-2 and TRBJ2-3, the CDR3 gives the full variable domain: GAGVSQSPSNKVTEKGKDVELRCDPISGHTALYWYRQSLGQGLEFLIYFQGNSAPDKSGLPSDRFSAERTGGSVSTLTIQRTQQEDSAVYLCASSLGGNSGDTQYFGPGTRLTVL.

V usage is TRBV5-1 and J usage is TRBJ2-3, with TRBD1 matching 9 bases. Trimming at V came to 5 bases and at J to 5 bases, leaving 12 bases not matched to a gene. CDR3 size: 16 residues. Germline V CDR1 and CDR2: SGHRS, YFSETQ. CDR3 residues: CASSSQPGQGRDTQYF. The CDR3, as DNA: TGCGCCAGCAGTTCTCAGCCGGGACAGGGTAGAGATACGCAGTATTTT. The full variable domain, its missing parts supplied by reference TRBV5-1 and TRBJ2-3, is KAGVTQTPRYLIKTRGQQVTLSCSPISGHRSVSWYQQTPGQGLQFLFEYFSETQRNKGNFPGRFSGRQFSNSRSEMNVSTLELGDSALYLCASSSQPGQGRDTQYFGPGTRLTVL.

The rearrangement uses TRBV5-1 and TRBJ1-2; TRBD1 matches 8 bases. The junction had 4 bases not matched to a gene; V was cut back by 4 bases and J by 2 bases. This CDR3 region has 14 residues. CDR1 SGHRS and CDR2 YFSETQ come from the germline V gene. The CDR3 here is CASSPGDRNYGYTF. In DNA form, the CDR3 reads TGCGCCAGCAGCCCAGGGGACAGGAACTATGGCTACACCTTC.

The J gene is TRBJ2-7, the V gene TRBV11-3, with 7 bases matching TRBD1. CDR3 length: 12 residues. After removal of 6 bases from V and 6 bases from J, the junction contained 5 bases not matched to a gene. CDR1 and CDR2 from the germline V gene are SGHNT and YENEEA. The CDR3: CASRTGFGEQYF. The DNA of the CDR3 is TGTGCCAGCAGGACAGGGTTTGGCGAGCAGTACTTC.

The DNA for the CDR3 is TGTGCCAGCTCACCAGCGGGATCGACGACTCGGTACTTC. This gives the protein CASSPAGSTTRYF. The rearrangement uses TRBV18 and TRBJ2-7, with D tentatively TRBD2 (6 bases). From germline, CDR1 is KGHSH and CDR2 LQKENI. The CDR3 is made up of 13 amino acids. The V and J ends lost 2 bases and 12 bases respectively, with 17 bases between them.

The chain has TRBV6-2 or TRBV6-3 and TRBJ2-1; 9 bases agree with TRBD1. The CDR3 runs 16 residues. The germline V gene has CDR1 MNHEY and CDR2 SVGEGT. V dropped 6 bases and J dropped 1; count of bases not matched to a gene: 7. This CDR3 reads CASSELGQGSYNEQFF. CDR3 sequence (DNA): TGTGCCAGCAGCGAGCTCGGACAGGGGTCCTACAATGAGCAGTTCTTC.

In DNA, the CDR3 is TGTGCCAGCAGTGGGACCCGGGGGTACAATGAGCAGTTCTTC. Protein: CASSGTRGYNEQFF. The V gene is TRBV25-1, the J gene TRBJ2-1; TRBD2 is a possible D gene (6 bases). Germline lookup yields CDR1 MGHDK and CDR2 SYGVNS. This CDR3 has 14 amino acids. With 4 bases removed from V and 4 bases from J, the gap between germline ends came to 11 bases.

Only one count was recorded for this clone. This chain links TRBV18 with TRBJ2-3, with D perhaps TRBD2 (5 bases). Germline V gene lookup returns CDR1 KGHSH and CDR2 LQKENI. The CDR3 consists of 16 residues. The germline V and J ends were trimmed by 5 bases and 1 base, with 16 bases remaining between them. The CDR3 DNA sequence: TGTGCCAGCTCAACCCAGCGGAGTCGGGGCACAGATACGCAGTATTTT. This gives the protein CASSTQRSRGTDTQYF.

V usage is TRBV7-2 and J usage is TRBJ1-1; tentatively, D is TRBD1 (6 bases). The CDR3 totals 15 residues. Germline V gives CDR1 SGHTA, CDR2 FQGNSA. V shed 4 bases and J shed 4 bases, with 16 bases lying between them. CDR3 residues: CASSSTGLSGTEAFF. Here the CDR3 DNA reads TGTGCCAGCAGCTCCACAGGGCTTTCGGGCACTGAAGCTTTCTTT.

V usage is TRBV5-1 and J usage is TRBJ2-5; 10 bases fit TRBD1. CDR3 length: 15 residues. J was trimmed by 5 bases and V by 3 bases; bases with no gene match: 7. Germline V CDR1 and CDR2: SGHRS, YFSETQ. The CDR3 loop is CASSSHGQGGETQYF. As DNA, the CDR3 is TGCGCCAGCAGCTCGCACGGACAGGGGGGTGAGACCCAGTACTTC.

The chain employs TRBV6-6 and TRBJ2-5; 7 positions match TRBD1. The V gene's germline CDR1 is MNHNY and CDR2 SVGAGI (reference sequence). J lost 2 bases, V lost 2 bases, and 5 bases had no gene match. CDR3 length: 15 amino acids. CDR3 bases: TGTGCCAGCAGTTACGACAGGGCGACTCAAGAGACCCAGTACTTC. Amino acid sequence: CASSYDRATQETQYF.

The chain links TRBV3-1 (or the pseudogene TRBV3-2) to TRBJ2-1; D is perhaps TRBD2 (5 bases). The germline gives CDR1 LGHDT, CDR2 YNNKEL (reference sequence). The CDR3 length is 14 residues. Trimming removed 7 bases at V and 0 bases at J, with 10 bases between. CDR3 bases: TGTGCCAGCACCCGGACTTACTCCTACAATGAGCAGTTCTTC. Amino acid sequence: CASTRTYSYNEQFF.

This chain links TRBV7-2 with TRBJ1-2; 7 bases are a match to TRBD1. This CDR3 is 16 amino acids long. Germline V lookup: CDR1 SGHTA, CDR2 FQGNSA. Germline trimming cut 1 base from V and 4 bases from J; bases unmatched to any gene: 9. CDR3 bases: TGTGCCAGCAGCTTAGGCGGGGCAGGGGGTGCCTATGGCTACACCTTC. The encoded protein is CASSLGGAGGAYGYTF.